This T cell receptor (beta chain) was retrieved from a study of blood T cell repertoires in COVID-19. About the study: The United States, Italy and Spain provided the acute and convalescent COVID-19 samples. T cells, B-cell-depleted T cells, or PBMCs provided the cDNA or gDNA that served as material.

V was clipped by 5 bases and J by 7 bases, with 17 bases between them. There are 15 residues in the CDR3. The V gene's germline CDR1 is KGHDR and CDR2 SFDVKD. As processed by the authors: Reference gene primer amplification in the assay estimated nucleated cell counts. The assay was immunoSEQ multiplex PCR, and TCRdb's table has in-frame clones only and misses some. The V and J calls and clone size come from that table; D and trimming were worked out from the DNA. The sample carries about 110,000 clones, 85% to 90% recorded once. The clonotype was recovered from a woman in her 50s with acute or convalescent COVID-19. The V gene is TRBV24-1, the J gene TRBJ2-1; D is undetermined. The sequenced material came from peripheral blood. CDR3 amino acids: CATSGIAPRSNEQFF. The CDR3 bases are TGTGCCACCAGTGGTATAGCCCCCAGATCTAATGAGCAGTTCTTC.